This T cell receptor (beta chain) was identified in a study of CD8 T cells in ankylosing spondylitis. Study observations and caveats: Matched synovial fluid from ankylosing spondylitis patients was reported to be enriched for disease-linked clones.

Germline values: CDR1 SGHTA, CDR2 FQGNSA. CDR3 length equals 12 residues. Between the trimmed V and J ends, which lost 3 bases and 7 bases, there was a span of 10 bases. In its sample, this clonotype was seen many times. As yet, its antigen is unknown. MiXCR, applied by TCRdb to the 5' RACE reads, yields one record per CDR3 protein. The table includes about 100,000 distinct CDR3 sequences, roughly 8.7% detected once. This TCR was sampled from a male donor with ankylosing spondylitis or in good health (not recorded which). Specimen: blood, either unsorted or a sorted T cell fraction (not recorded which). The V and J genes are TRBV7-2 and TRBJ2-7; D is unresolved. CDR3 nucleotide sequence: TGTGCCAGCAGCTTTACATCGGCGGAGCAGTACTTC. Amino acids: CASSFTSAEQYF.